Shown below are 4 T cell receptor beta chains from a single sample sequenced in a study of T-cell memory formation after mild COVID-19. MiXCR, applied by TCRdb to the 5' RACE reads, yields one record per CDR3 protein. The table has about 400,000 distinct CDR3 sequences, roughly an eighth seen once; the top ten hold under 25%. The specimen sequenced was PBMCs or a T cell subset sorted from them (not recorded which). The source of these receptors is a man between 18 and 29 years old who had mild COVID-19 (a few samples of this study predate the infection). Cell type and time point are not known.

This clonotype was counted ten times or more. V is TRBV29-1 and J is TRBJ2-1; the D gene is possibly TRBD2 (5 bases). CDR1 and CDR2 (germline): SQVTM, ANQGSEA. Trimming took off 2 bases at V and 8 bases at J, with 13 bases between the two ends. The CDR3 is 13 amino acids. The chain's CDR3 is CSVEYEVGDEQFF. CDR3 sequence (DNA): TGCAGCGTTGAATACGAGGTCGGGGATGAGCAGTTCTTC.

A few counts support this clonotype. The V and J genes are TRBV7-2 and TRBJ1-3; 9 bases map to TRBD1. Germline V lookup: CDR1 SGHTA, CDR2 FQGNSA. The CDR3 contains 15 residues. V gave up 6 bases and J gave up 0 bases; unmatched junction bases: 3. CDR3 nucleotide sequence: TGTGCCAGCAGGCAGACAGGGGGCTCTGGAAACACCATATATTTT. Protein sequence: CASRQTGGSGNTIYF.

The genes are TRBV5-1 and TRBJ2-7; 9 nucleotides line up with TRBD1. CDR3 size: 15 residues. Losses at the gene ends were 4 bases for V and 3 bases for J; bases not matched to a gene: 8. Germline loops: CDR1 SGHRS, CDR2 YFSETQ. In nucleotides, the CDR3 is TGCGCCAGCAGCGACCCCGGGACAGGGCTCTACGAGCAGTACTTC. Amino acid sequence: CASSDPGTGLYEQYF.

This clonotype was counted only a few times. This chain links TRBV7-7 with TRBJ2-2; D is possibly TRBD1 or TRBD2 (5 bases each). This CDR3 comprises 14 residues. Germline V lookup: CDR1 SSHAT, CDR2 FNYEAQ (reference sequence). As DNA, the CDR3 is TGTGCTAGCGCCGGGACGGAGGCCACCGGGGAGCTGTTTTTT. Protein product: CASAGTEATGELFF.